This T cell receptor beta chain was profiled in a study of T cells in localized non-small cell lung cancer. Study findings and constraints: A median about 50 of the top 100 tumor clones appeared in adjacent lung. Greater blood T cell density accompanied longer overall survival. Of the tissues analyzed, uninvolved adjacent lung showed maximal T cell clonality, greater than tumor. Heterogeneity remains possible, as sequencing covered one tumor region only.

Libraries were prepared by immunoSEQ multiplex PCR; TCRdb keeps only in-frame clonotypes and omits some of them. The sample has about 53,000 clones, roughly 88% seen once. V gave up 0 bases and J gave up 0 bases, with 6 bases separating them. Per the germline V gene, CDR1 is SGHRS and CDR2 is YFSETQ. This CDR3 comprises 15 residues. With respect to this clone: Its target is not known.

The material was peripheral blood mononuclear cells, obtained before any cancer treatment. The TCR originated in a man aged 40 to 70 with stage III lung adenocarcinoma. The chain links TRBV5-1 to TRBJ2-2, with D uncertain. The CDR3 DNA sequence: TGCGCCAGCAGCTTGGGGTTCGCGAACACCGGGGAGCTGTTTTTT. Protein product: CASSLGFANTGELFF.